Listed here are 23 T cell receptor beta chains from one sample, sequenced in a study of T cells after yellow fever vaccination. MiXCR, run by TCRdb on the 5' RACE reads, gives a single entry per CDR3 protein. The profile covers fewer than 450,000 distinct CDR3 sequences, with under 14% appearing a single time and roughly a sixth taken by the ten largest. The sample was PBMCs, taken on the day of the first yellow fever vaccination. These receptors all come from a man younger than 30 who received the YFV17D yellow fever vaccine.

J is TRBJ2-7 and V is TRBV7-9, with D unclear. Germline V lookup: CDR1 SEHNR, CDR2 FQNEAQ (reference sequence). Trimming shortened V by 2 bases and J by 13 bases, and 18 bases separated the two germline ends. The CDR3 spans 13 residues. The CDR3 reads CASSLSADGAPYV. The CDR3 DNA sequence: TGTGCCAGCAGCTTATCCGCTGACGGAGCCCCATACGTC.

The V gene is TRBV7-9, the J gene TRBJ2-7; 8 bases are a match to TRBD1. The trim removed 3 bases at V and 12 bases at J, leaving 13 bases unmatched. The CDR3 length is 14 residues. CDR1 and CDR2 from the germline V gene are SEHNR and FQNEAQ (reference sequence). The DNA for the CDR3 is TGTGCCAGCAGCTTTATTAAGGGGACAGGAGAGGTGTACGTC. The encoded protein is CASSFIKGTGEVYV.

This clonotype was found many times. CDR3 nucleotides: TGCGCCAGCAGCTTGGGGGGGATGCTACTGCCAGATACGCAGTATTTT. Its protein is CASSLGGMLLPDTQYF. The V gene is TRBV5-1, the J gene TRBJ2-3; D is possibly TRBD1 or TRBD2 (5 bases each). The CDR3 runs 16 residues. Looked up from germline, CDR1 is SGHRS and CDR2 is YFSETQ. Trimming removed 0 bases at V and 4 bases at J, with 15 bases between. The full variable domain, completed using reference TRBV5-1 and TRBJ2-3, is KAGVTQTPRYLIKTRGQQVTLSCSPISGHRSVSWYQQTPGQGLQFLFEYFSETQRNKGNFPGRFSGRQFSNSRSEMNVSTLELGDSALYLCASSLGGMLLPDTQYFGPGTRLTVL.

The chain links TRBV18 to TRBJ1-3, with 9 bases fitting TRBD1. The CDR3 spans 15 residues. Germline-derived CDR1 and CDR2 are KGHSH and LQKENI. Trimming at V came to 2 bases and at J to 9 bases, leaving 8 bases not matched to a gene. CDR3 DNA: TGTGCCAGCTCACCAGGACAGGGGAAAACGGCCACCATATATTTT. Translated, it gives CASSPGQGKTATIYF.

The chain recombines TRBV4-2 with TRBJ2-7; tentative D call: TRBD2 (6 bases). V shed 3 bases and J shed 5 bases, with 14 bases lying between them. CDR1 and CDR2 from the germline V gene are LGHNA and YNFKEQ. The CDR3 covers 14 residues. The CDR3 nucleotides are TGTGCCAGCAGCCATGGTACTAGGAGGGACGAGCAGTACTTC. Protein product: CASSHGTRRDEQYF.

This clonotype was counted at least ten times. This chain uses TRBV12-3 or TRBV12-4 with TRBJ2-1; 11 nucleotides agree with TRBD2. V lost 3 bases to trimming and J lost 9 bases; unmatched junction nucleotides: 7. The CDR3 spans 15 residues. CDR3 amino acids: CASSFRLAGLGEQFF. In nucleotides, the CDR3 is TGTGCCAGCAGTTTCAGACTAGCGGGACTAGGTGAGCAGTTCTTC.

The chain joins TRBV5-1 to TRBJ2-3, with 8 bases that match TRBD2. This CDR3 has 15 residues. Germline CDR1 and CDR2: SGHRS and YFSETQ. V lost 1 base to trimming and J lost 6 bases; unmatched junction nucleotides: 7. In DNA, the CDR3 is TGCGCCAGCAGCTTGTATCGGGGGGGCCTTGATACGCAGTATTTT. Protein sequence: CASSLYRGGLDTQYF.

This rearrangement joins TRBV5-1 to TRBJ2-5; no clear D. The V and J ends lost 1 base and 0 bases respectively, with 4 bases between them. The germline gives CDR1 SGHRS, CDR2 YFSETQ. The CDR3 loop spans 13 amino acids. The CDR3 reads CASSLNDQETQYF. The CDR3 coding sequence is TGCGCCAGCAGCTTGAACGACCAAGAGACCCAGTACTTC.

This clonotype occurred a few times. The chain carries TRBV6-2 or TRBV6-3 and TRBJ2-5; TRBD1 aligns across 7 bases. The length of the CDR3 is 15 residues. J lost 5 bases, V lost 3 bases, and 9 bases had no gene match. Per the germline V gene, CDR1 is MNHEY and CDR2 is SVGEGT. The CDR3 coding sequence is TGTGCCAGCAGTTATTTCGGGACAGTTGGGGAGACCCAGTACTTC. Amino acids: CASSYFGTVGETQYF.

The V call is TRBV6-5, the J call TRBJ1-3; no definite D call. The CDR3 loop spans 18 amino acids. Germline CDR1 MNHEY, CDR2 SVGAGI. Trimming shortened V by 0 bases and J by 3 bases, and 18 bases separated the two germline ends. CDR3 region: CASSYSFLKGQDGNTIYF. CDR3 DNA sequence: TGTGCCAGCAGTTACTCGTTTTTGAAGGGTCAAGATGGAAACACCATATATTTT.

The chain has TRBV5-1 and TRBJ2-7, with D perhaps matching TRBD2 (6 bases). CDR3 length equals 15 residues. The germline gives CDR1 SGHRS, CDR2 YFSETQ. Trimming stripped 4 bases from V and 0 bases from J, with 14 bases between. The CDR3 here is CASSRGTESSYEQYV. CDR3 DNA sequence: TGCGCCAGCAGCCGTGGGACTGAAAGCTCCTACGAGCAGTACGTC.

This clonotype was found a few times. J is TRBJ1-1 and V is TRBV7-9; D is unclear. Germline-derived CDR1 and CDR2 are SEHNR and FQNEAQ (reference sequence). CDR3 length: 15 residues. Trimming pared 5 bases from V and 2 bases from J, leaving 15 bases between. This chain's CDR3 is CASSPAGGFNTEAFF. The DNA of the CDR3 is TGTGCCAGCAGCCCGGCCGGCGGATTCAACACTGAAGCTTTCTTT.

This clonotype was picked up a small number of times. The chain carries TRBV4-2 and TRBJ2-1, with 11 bases matching TRBD2. In germline, CDR1 is LGHNA, CDR2 YNFKEQ. This CDR3 spans 15 amino acids. The V gene end was trimmed by 0 bases and the J gene end by 5 bases; junction bases not matched to a gene: 0. The CDR3 DNA follows: TGTGCCAGCAGCCAAGATAGCGGGGGGGACAATGAGCAGTTCTTC. This encodes CASSQDSGGDNEQFF.

J is TRBJ2-6 and V is TRBV3-1, with D unresolved. The V end lost 0 bases, the J end lost 1 base, and 13 bases lay between the germline ends. The CDR3 loop spans 18 amino acids. Germline CDR1 reads LGHDT; CDR2 reads YNNKEL (reference sequence). As DNA, the CDR3 is TGTGCCAGCAGCCAAGACCCCAACCCACTATCTGGGGCCAACGTCCTGACTTTC. This encodes CASSQDPNPLSGANVLTF.

The CDR3 protein is CASSHYRAYEQYV. DNA of the CDR3: TGCGCCAGCAGTCACTACAGAGCCTACGAGCAGTACGTC. The chain links TRBV23-1 to TRBJ2-7; no clear D gene. TRBV23-1 is recorded as an ORF, its role being uncertain. V was clipped by 3 bases and J by 2 bases, with 8 bases between them. The CDR3 extends over 13 amino acids.

This clonotype was observed a handful of times. The J gene is TRBJ2-5, the V gene TRBV11-2; a weak D match, TRBD1 (6 bases). V dropped 2 bases and J dropped 5 bases, with 15 bases sitting between them. CDR3 length: 15 amino acids. Looked up from germline, CDR1 is SGHAT and CDR2 is FQNNGV. In DNA form, the CDR3 reads TGTGCCAGCAGCTTATCCAGGACAGCCGTGGAGACCCAGTACTTC. It encodes CASSLSRTAVETQYF.

The chain carries TRBV6-2 or TRBV6-3 and TRBJ2-1; D is uncertain. The germline CDR1 and CDR2 sequences are MNHEY and SVGEGT. Trimming cost V 7 bases and J 11 bases, with 15 bases left between them. The CDR3 contains 12 residues. CDR3 sequence (DNA): TGTGCCAGCATGTTCACCCCAAATAAGCAGTTCTTC. It encodes CASMFTPNKQFF.

This clonotype occurred a few times. V is TRBV12-3 or TRBV12-4 and J is TRBJ1-1; no clear D. This CDR3 comprises 10 residues. V dropped 2 bases and J dropped 8 bases, with 3 bases sitting between them. The CDR3 region has the DNA TGTGCCAGCAGTTTATTAGAAGCTTTCTTT. Its translation is CASSLLEAFF.

The chain employs TRBV5-5 and TRBJ2-5; no firm D call. Germline CDR1 SGHKS, CDR2 YYEKEE (reference sequence). CDR3 size: 14 residues. V lost 4 bases and J lost 3, with 13 bases in between. The CDR3 is CASSGVPKKETQYF. CDR3 coding DNA: TGTGCCAGCAGCGGGGTCCCGAAAAAAGAGACCCAGTACTTC.

In this sample, this clonotype turned up a few times. The chain joins TRBV6-5 to TRBJ1-4; perhaps TRBD1 as D (6 bases). Trimming took off 5 bases at V and 6 bases at J, with 16 bases between the two ends. Germline CDR1 reads MNHEY; CDR2 reads SVGAGI. The CDR3 totals 15 residues. This CDR3 is CASSNYRTEHEKLFF. The CDR3 DNA reads as TGTGCCAGCAGTAACTATAGGACAGAACATGAAAAACTGTTTTTT.

This clonotype was observed many times. The chain couples TRBV29-1 to TRBJ2-3, with 9 bases that match TRBD2. The CDR3 is made up of 12 amino acids. Germline CDR1 reads SQVTM; CDR2 reads ANQGSEA. The ends lost 6 bases at V and 5 bases at J; junction bases unmatched: 3. The CDR3 DNA reads TGCAGCGTGGCGGGGGGGAGAGATACGCAGTATTTT. This translates into CSVAGGRDTQYF.

The chain uses TRBV7-2 and TRBJ2-3, with unresolved D. The CDR3 length is 13 residues. V shed 5 bases and J shed 5 bases, with 11 bases lying between them. The V gene's germline CDR1 is SGHTA and CDR2 FQGNSA. CDR3 amino acids: CASSGYVGDTQYF. The CDR3 bases are TGTGCCAGCAGCGGCTATGTCGGAGATACGCAGTATTTT. The variable domain in full, completed from reference TRBV7-2 and TRBJ2-3, reads GAGVSQSPSNKVTEKGKDVELRCDPISGHTALYWYRQSLGQGLEFLIYFQGNSAPDKSGLPSDRFSAERTGGSVSTLTIQRTQQEDSAVYLCASSGYVGDTQYFGPGTRLTVL.

CDR3 DNA: TGTGCCAGCAGTTTATGGGGACTAGGCTACAATGAGCAGTTCTTC. This translates into CASSLWGLGYNEQFF. The genes are TRBV28 and TRBJ2-1; 8 bases match TRBD2. Germline assignment: CDR1 MDHEN and CDR2 SYDVKM. The J segment lost 3 bases and the V segment lost 0 bases, leaving 1 base of the junction unmatched. The CDR3 contains 15 residues.